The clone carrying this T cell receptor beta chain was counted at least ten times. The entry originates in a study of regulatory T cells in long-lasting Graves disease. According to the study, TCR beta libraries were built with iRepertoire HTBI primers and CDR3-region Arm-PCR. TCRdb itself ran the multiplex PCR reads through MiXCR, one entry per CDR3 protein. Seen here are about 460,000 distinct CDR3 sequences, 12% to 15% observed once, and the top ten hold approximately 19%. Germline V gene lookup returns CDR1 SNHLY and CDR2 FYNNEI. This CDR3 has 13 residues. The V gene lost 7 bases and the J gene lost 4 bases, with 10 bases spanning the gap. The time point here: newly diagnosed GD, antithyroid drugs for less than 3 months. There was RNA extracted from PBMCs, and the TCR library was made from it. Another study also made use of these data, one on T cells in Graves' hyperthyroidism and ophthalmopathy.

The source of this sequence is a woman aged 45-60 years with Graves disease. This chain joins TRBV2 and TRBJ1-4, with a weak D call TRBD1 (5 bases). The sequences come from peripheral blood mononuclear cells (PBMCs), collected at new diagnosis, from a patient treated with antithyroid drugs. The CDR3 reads CASTGTVNEKLFF. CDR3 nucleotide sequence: TGTGCCAGCACGGGGACCGTTAATGAAAAACTGTTTTTT.